Each of the 17 T cell receptor beta chains below was sequenced from the same sample in a study of T cell responses to AZD1222 COVID-19 vaccine. Sequencing was performed with immunoSEQ multiplex PCR; in TCRdb, only in-frame clones are kept and a portion is missing. The sample holds under 150,000 clones; approximately 90% are singletons and the top ten take approximately 6%. Material: peripheral blood, obtained on day 0 of AZD1222 vaccination. The receptors here all came from an adult in good health.

The V and J genes are TRBV30 and TRBJ1-2; TRBD1 might be the D (6 bases). The V end lost 0 bases, the J end lost 2 bases, and 10 bases lay between the germline ends. The CDR3 covers 14 residues. Germline CDR1 and CDR2: GTSNPN and SVGIG (reference sequence). The CDR3 DNA reads TGTGCCTGGAGTGTACAACAGGGCAACTATGGCTACACCTTC. Its translation: CAWSVQQGNYGYTF. Looking up the rest from reference TRBV30 and TRBJ1-2 gives the full variable domain: SQTIHQWPATLVQPVGSPLSLECTVEGTSNPNLYWYRQAAGRGLQLLFYSVGIGQISSEVPQNLSASRPQDRQFILSSKKLLLSDSGFYLCAWSVQQGNYGYTFGSGTRLTVV.

This clone has a single count. V is TRBV13 and J is TRBJ2-1; 8 nucleotides agree with TRBD2. The CDR3 loop spans 15 amino acids. Germline V gene lookup returns CDR1 PRHDT and CDR2 FYEKMQ (reference sequence). Trimming at V came to 6 bases and at J to 5 bases, leaving 9 bases not matched to a gene. DNA of the CDR3: TGTGCCAGCAGTTACAGACTAGCGTCCCACAATGAGCAGTTCTTC. This codes for CASSYRLASHNEQFF.

The genes are TRBV21-1 and TRBJ2-1; TRBD1, as called in the table, went unchecked against the DNA. TRBV21-1 is described as a pseudogene. The CDR3 runs 16 residues. The CDR3 spells CASSKMGRGPLNEQFF. The CDR3 DNA is TGTGCCAGCAGCAAAATGGGCAGGGGACCCCTCAATGAGCAGTTCTTC.

This clone was picked up a small number of times. The chain links TRBV25-1 to TRBJ1-2, with D possibly TRBD1 on 6 matching bases. V lost 4 bases, J lost 7 bases, and 16 bases lay in between. CDR3 size: 14 residues. From germline, CDR1 is MGHDK and CDR2 SYGVNS. CDR3 coding DNA: TGTGCCAGCAGTGGAACAGGGCTGCTCGCTGGCTACACCTTC. The encoded protein is CASSGTGLLAGYTF.

This chain uses TRBV4-3 with TRBJ2-1, with 15 bases that match TRBD2. CDR1 is LGHNA, CDR2 YSLEER, per germline. V shed 3 bases and J 8 bases; nucleotides not matched to a gene: 2. There are 15 residues in the CDR3. The CDR3 coding sequence is TGCGCCAGCAGCCAGGGACTAGCGGGAGGCCATGAGCAGTTCTTC. This sequence encodes CASSQGLAGGHEQFF.

The chain uses TRBV11-3 and TRBJ2-2; TRBD1 matches at 7 bases. Germline values: CDR1 SGHNT, CDR2 YENEEA. Losses at the gene ends were 3 bases for V and 2 bases for J; bases not matched to a gene: 3. The CDR3 is 15 residues long. The CDR3 sequence: CASSFQGGNTGELFF. CDR3 DNA: TGTGCCAGCAGCTTTCAAGGGGGCAACACCGGGGAGCTGTTTTTT.

The chain is built from TRBV9 and TRBJ2-1; 8 bases align to TRBD2. The CDR3 is 16 residues long. V lost 2 bases and J lost 7; bases outside the gene matches: 11. Germline assignment: CDR1 SGDLS and CDR2 YYNGEE. CDR3 in DNA: TGTGCCAGCAGCGTCGACTCGGGGGGGCTTTTAAATGAGCAGTTCTTC. Amino acid sequence: CASSVDSGGLLNEQFF.

The genes are TRBV19 and TRBJ1-2; a possible D gene is TRBD1 (6 bases). V was trimmed by 8 bases and J by 3 bases, leaving 22 bases between them. Germline-derived CDR1 and CDR2 are LNHDA and SQIVND (reference sequence). This CDR3 region has 16 residues. CDR3 nucleotides: TGTGCCAGTCGATTACGGGGGCTGGAAGAGGACTATGGCTACACCTTC. Translating gives CASRLRGLEEDYGYTF.

The CDR3 DNA follows: TGTGCCAGCAGTCCTTGGGGGGGTGGGGCCAATGAGCAGTTCTTC. Translation: CASSPWGGGANEQFF. This chain links TRBV27 with TRBJ2-1; TRBD2 agrees at 7 bases. CDR3 size: 15 residues. Germline CDR1 reads MNHEY; CDR2 reads SMNVEV (reference sequence). V dropped 5 bases and J dropped 6; count of bases not matched to a gene: 10.

The rearrangement uses TRBV5-1 and TRBJ2-1, with 9 bases identical to TRBD2. Germline values: CDR1 SGHRS, CDR2 YFSETQ. V dropped 3 bases and J dropped 0; count of bases not matched to a gene: 4. The CDR3 has 16 amino acids. The CDR3 protein is CASSWTSASSYNEQFF. DNA for the CDR3: TGCGCCAGCAGCTGGACTAGCGCCAGCTCCTACAATGAGCAGTTCTTC.

The CDR3 region has the DNA TGTGCCAGCAGCCGACATAGCGGAAAGTACAATGAGCAGTTCTTC. Protein sequence: CASSRHSGKYNEQFF. The V and J genes are TRBV7-9 and TRBJ2-1, with D perhaps matching TRBD2 (6 bases). CDR1 SEHNR and CDR2 FQNEAQ come from the germline V gene (reference sequence). V lost 5 bases and J 4 bases, leaving 15 bases between the germline ends. The CDR3 consists of 15 residues.

This clone was counted only a few times. The rearrangement uses TRBV24-1 and TRBJ2-1; D is unresolved. Germline V lookup: CDR1 KGHDR, CDR2 SFDVKD. The CDR3 runs 14 residues. V dropped 2 bases and J dropped 5 bases, with 9 bases sitting between them. The CDR3 DNA reads TGTGCCACCAGTGATTGGGCCGTCAACAATGAGCAGTTCTTC. It is translated as CATSDWAVNNEQFF.

The genes are TRBV28 and TRBJ1-2; 7 bases are a match to TRBD1. The CDR3 is made up of 19 amino acids. Per the germline V gene, CDR1 is MDHEN and CDR2 is SYDVKM. The V segment lost 5 bases and the J segment 8 bases; nucleotides outside the gene matches: 26. The CDR3: CASSPKSPRTGGGPTGYTF. DNA of the CDR3: TGTGCCAGCAGTCCAAAATCCCCCCGGACAGGAGGAGGTCCGACGGGCTACACCTTC.

This rearrangement joins TRBV6-4 to TRBJ1-1; D uncertain. Germline loops: CDR1 MRHNA, CDR2 SNTAGT. V lost 4 bases to trimming and J lost 1 base, with 7 bases between them. The CDR3 contains 13 residues. Here the CDR3 reads CASSATENTEAFF. In nucleotides, the CDR3 is TGTGCCAGCAGTGCGACGGAGAACACTGAAGCTTTCTTT.

A single count supports this clone. V is TRBV10-2 and J is TRBJ1-5; 7 bases line up with TRBD1. The CDR3 consists of 13 residues. Looked up from germline, CDR1 is WSHSY and CDR2 is SAAADI. J lost 4 bases, V lost 6 bases, and 3 bases had no gene match. This CDR3 is CASRQGQNQPQHF. In DNA, the CDR3 is TGCGCCAGCAGACAGGGACAGAATCAGCCCCAGCATTTT.

A note on this clone: Since a much larger clone is just one base distant, this may be a read error. V is TRBV5-4 and J is TRBJ2-7, with D hard to call. Per the germline V gene, CDR1 is SGHNT and CDR2 is YYREEE (reference sequence). The CDR3 extends over 12 amino acids. Trimming cost V 0 bases and J 3 bases, with 4 bases left between them. The CDR3 protein is CASSLDNYEQYF. CDR3 in DNA: TGTGCCAGCAGCTTGGACAACTACGAGCAGTACTTC.

The chain carries TRBV15 and TRBJ2-7; TRBD1 aligns across 7 bases. Trimming removed 0 bases from V and 2 bases from J; junction bases left unmatched: 4. Germline CDR1 is LNHNV and CDR2 is YYDKDF (reference sequence). The CDR3 sequence is 15 residues long. The CDR3 sequence is CATSRERTGPYEQYF. For the CDR3, the DNA is TGTGCCACCAGCAGAGAGAGGACAGGCCCCTACGAGCAGTACTTC.